This T cell receptor (beta chain) stems from a study of T cell responses to AZD1222 COVID-19 vaccine. Overall study findings and caveats: Clonal diversity may have been underestimated, and the donors were mostly white British, with more females than males. Vaccination with two AZD1222 doses was followed by a rise in Spike-specific TCR breadth and depth. Sampled repertoires all dated from after the peak T cell response.

V lost 6 bases and J lost 2, with 19 bases in between. Per the germline V gene, CDR1 is MRHNA and CDR2 is SNTAGT. This CDR3 has 17 amino acids. About this clone itself: Its antigen remains unknown.

The protocol was immunoSEQ multiplex PCR, while the TCRdb copy is restricted to in-frame clones and leaves out a portion. The repertoire holds 40,000 to 50,000 clones, with roughly 88% as singletons. The chain recombines TRBV6-4 with TRBJ2-2; D may correspond to TRBD1 or TRBD2 (5 bases each). This specimen consisted of peripheral blood, obtained 28 days after the second AZD1222 dose. The source of this sequence is an adult who received the AZD1222 COVID-19 vaccine. This chain's CDR3 is CASRVPLEGLNTGELFF. The CDR3 DNA reads as TGTGCCAGCAGAGTCCCGCTTGAGGGGCTTAACACCGGGGAGCTGTTTTTT.